The 18 T cell receptor beta chains in this list originate from one sample, sequenced in a study of T cell repertoires in cytomegalovirus infection. Using its own MiXCR run on the reads, TCRdb lists one record per CDR3 protein. The data hold approximately 190,000 distinct CDR3 sequences, with 9.5% observed a single time. Sequenced: PBMCs. These TCRs come from a human donor in good health (CMV status not recorded). Some clones in this sample may be carry-over from other donors' samples.

This clonotype has a count of ten or more. The chain couples TRBV23-1 to TRBJ2-1; 11 bases are a match to TRBD2. TRBV23-1 is sorted into the ORF group, with uncertain function. V was clipped by 7 bases and J by 9 bases; unmatched bases: 11. The CDR3 consists of 15 residues. DNA of the CDR3: TGCGCCAGCACCATAGCGGGAGGGCCGGTCGGTGAGCAGTTCTTC. Its translation is CASTIAGGPVGEQFF.

This clonotype was seen more than once but under ten times. The CDR3 is CASSPPAKGNTEAFF. The CDR3 nucleotides are TGTGCCAGCTCACCACCGGCCAAGGGGAACACTGAAGCTTTCTTT. The chain employs TRBV18 and TRBJ1-1; no reliable D call. This CDR3 has 15 amino acids. Germline V gene lookup returns CDR1 KGHSH and CDR2 LQKENI. V was trimmed by 0 bases and J by 1 base, leaving 9 bases between them.

This clonotype was observed at least ten times. The gene calls are TRBV6-2 or TRBV6-3 and TRBJ1-5; TRBD1 agrees at 8 bases. Losses at the gene ends were 6 bases for V and 9 bases for J; bases not matched to a gene: 7. CDR1 is MNHEY and CDR2 is SVGEGT in the germline V gene. This CDR3 has 13 residues. CDR3 DNA sequence: TGTGCCAGCAGGGGACAGGCTGGAAGGCCCCAGCATTTT. This codes for CASRGQAGRPQHF.

This clonotype was seen a handful of times. The V call is TRBV29-1, the J call TRBJ1-2; 8 bases align to TRBD1. The ends lost 4 bases at V and 2 bases at J; junction bases unmatched: 12. Germline CDR1 is SQVTM and CDR2 is ANQGSEA. The CDR3 loop spans 16 amino acids. The CDR3 region is CSVAPDRVISNYGYTF. DNA for the CDR3: TGCAGCGTTGCCCCGGACAGGGTAATTAGCAACTATGGCTACACCTTC.

This clonotype was picked up a small number of times. The chain has TRBV28 and TRBJ2-7, with TRBD1 identical over 7 bases. The CDR3 length is 14 residues. Germline CDR1 MDHEN, CDR2 SYDVKM. With 3 bases clipped from V and 3 bases from J, the junction kept 5 bases outside the gene matches. CDR3 residues: CASSFDRELYEQYF. The CDR3 nucleotides read TGTGCCAGCAGTTTCGACAGGGAACTCTACGAGCAGTACTTC.

This clonotype was counted many times. This sequence joins TRBV7-2 and TRBJ2-4; 7 nucleotides line up with TRBD1. The CDR3 length is 16 residues. The V gene's germline CDR1 is SGHTA and CDR2 FQGNSA. V lost 1 base and J lost 3; bases outside the gene matches: 6. CDR3 sequence reads: CASSLGRGQVKNIQYF. CDR3 DNA sequence: TGTGCCAGCAGCTTAGGAAGGGGGCAAGTCAAAAACATTCAGTACTTC.

On this clonotype: The conserved phenylalanine or tryptophan is not found at the CDR3 terminus, so this likely reflects a read error. The chain employs TRBV7-9 and TRBJ1-5; D is uncertain. V gave up 5 bases and J gave up 5 bases, with 16 bases separating them. The CDR3 length is 15 residues. CDR1 is SEHNR, CDR2 FQNEAQ, per germline (reference sequence). CDR3 amino acids: CASSLGDMRDQPQHL. DNA of the CDR3: TGTGCCAGCAGCCTCGGGGATATGAGGGATCAGCCCCAGCATTTG.

Ten or more counts support this clonotype. The chain has TRBV7-2 and TRBJ1-2, with D perhaps TRBD1 (5 bases). Trimming shortened V by 1 base and J by 8 bases, and 17 bases separated the two germline ends. The CDR3 extends over 15 amino acids. The germline V gene has CDR1 SGHTA and CDR2 FQGNSA. CDR3 loop: CASSLVLGGGYGYTF. In DNA, the CDR3 is TGTGCCAGCAGCTTAGTCCTGGGCGGGGGGTACGGCTACACCTTC.

This clonotype has a count of ten or more. V usage is TRBV20-1 and J usage is TRBJ2-4, with a tentative D call TRBD2 (6 bases). The CDR3 runs to 18 residues. Trimming removed 0 bases at V and 3 bases at J, with 21 bases between. CDR1 DFQATT and CDR2 SNEGSKA come from the germline V gene (reference sequence). CDR3 amino acids: CSARDWGLRSQDKNIQYF. The CDR3 DNA reads TGCAGTGCTAGAGATTGGGGACTCCGATCGCAGGACAAAAACATTCAGTACTTC.

This clonotype came up many times. This sequence joins TRBV5-6 and TRBJ2-1; 11 nucleotides agree with TRBD2. CDR1 and CDR2 from the germline V gene are SGHDT and YYEEEE. V lost 4 bases and J lost 10; bases outside the gene matches: 7. The CDR3 runs to 14 residues. The DNA for the CDR3 is TGTGCCAGCAGCCCTCAGGGACTAGCGGAAGAGCAGTTCTTC. The encoded protein is CASSPQGLAEEQFF.

This clonotype has a count of ten or more. The rearrangement joins TRBV7-9 to TRBJ2-2; the D gene could be TRBD1 or TRBD2 (5 bases each). The germline V and J ends were trimmed by 1 base and 7 bases, with 16 bases remaining between them. Germline CDR1 SEHNR, CDR2 FQNEAQ (reference sequence). The CDR3 is 16 residues long. For the CDR3, the DNA is TGTGCCAGCAGCTTAGTCTCCGGGACGCCGGGCGGGGAGCTGTTTTTT. Translation gives CASSLVSGTPGGELFF.

There are many counts of this clonotype. V usage is TRBV5-1 and J usage is TRBJ1-5; D unclear. V was trimmed by 5 bases and J by 4 bases, leaving 16 bases between them. CDR3 length: 15 amino acids. Germline V CDR1 and CDR2: SGHRS, YFSETQ. CDR3 DNA: TGCGCCAGCAGTTTGCATGAACGGTGGAATCAGCCCCAGCATTTT. It codes for CASSLHERWNQPQHF. Complete variable domain (other parts from reference TRBV5-1 and TRBJ1-5): KAGVTQTPRYLIKTRGQQVTLSCSPISGHRSVSWYQQTPGQGLQFLFEYFSETQRNKGNFPGRFSGRQFSNSRSEMNVSTLELGDSALYLCASSLHERWNQPQHFGDGTRLSIL.

This clonotype was seen a handful of times. V gene TRBV30 combines with J gene TRBJ1-1, with no clear D. V lost 2 bases and J lost 6, with 16 bases in between. Germline lookup yields CDR1 GTSNPN and CDR2 SVGIG (reference sequence). The CDR3 runs to 14 residues. CDR3 in amino acids: CAWSLLLGISEAFF. For the CDR3, the DNA is TGTGCCTGGAGTCTTTTGTTAGGGATCTCTGAAGCTTTCTTT.

This clonotype was counted many times. The chain combines TRBV7-2 with TRBJ1-5, with 7 positions matching TRBD1. Trimming removed 5 bases from V and 0 bases from J; junction bases left unmatched: 7. Germline loops: CDR1 SGHTA, CDR2 FQGNSA. This CDR3 region has 16 residues. The CDR3 DNA sequence: TGTGCCAGCAGCCAAGGGACAGCCTATAGCAATCAGCCCCAGCATTTT. It codes for CASSQGTAYSNQPQHF.

This clonotype has just a few counts. This chain uses TRBV12-3 or TRBV12-4 with TRBJ2-1; no firm D call. The CDR3 length is 16 residues. V was pared by 6 bases and J by 7 bases, with 22 bases between. The CDR3 protein is CASSISTRAPQNEQFF. The DNA of the CDR3 is TGTGCCAGCAGCATATCTACCCGGGCGCCCCAAAATGAGCAGTTCTTC.

This rearrangement joins TRBV28 to TRBJ2-7; D gene ambiguous. Trimming removed 3 bases at V and 4 bases at J, with 13 bases between. Germline loops: CDR1 MDHEN, CDR2 SYDVKM. The CDR3 runs 14 residues. Here the CDR3 reads CASSFSTRPYEQYF. The CDR3 DNA is TGTGCCAGCAGTTTTTCGACCCGGCCTTACGAGCAGTACTTC.

This clonotype was seen at least ten times. The gene calls are TRBV7-2 and TRBJ2-5; 7 positions match TRBD1. Germline CDR1 SGHTA, CDR2 FQGNSA. V shed 0 bases, J shed 6 bases, and the junction held 7 bases outside the gene matches. The CDR3 is made up of 15 amino acids. The DNA of the CDR3 is TGTGCCAGCAGCTTAGCAGGGGGCGCGAGGAAGACCCAGTACTTC. Protein product: CASSLAGGARKTQYF.

This clonotype was seen many times. V and J are TRBV7-2 and TRBJ1-5; the D is unclear. Deletions cut 5 bases from V and 7 bases from J, with 9 bases between. In germline, CDR1 is SGHTA, CDR2 FQGNSA. This CDR3 comprises 12 residues. The CDR3 sequence is CASSPLGQPQHF. The CDR3 DNA follows: TGTGCCAGCAGCCCCCTCGGGCAGCCCCAGCATTTT. The full variable domain, rest sourced from reference TRBV7-2 and TRBJ1-5, is GAGVSQSPSNKVTEKGKDVELRCDPISGHTALYWYRQSLGQGLEFLIYFQGNSAPDKSGLPSDRFSAERTGGSVSTLTIQRTQQEDSAVYLCASSPLGQPQHFGDGTRLSIL.